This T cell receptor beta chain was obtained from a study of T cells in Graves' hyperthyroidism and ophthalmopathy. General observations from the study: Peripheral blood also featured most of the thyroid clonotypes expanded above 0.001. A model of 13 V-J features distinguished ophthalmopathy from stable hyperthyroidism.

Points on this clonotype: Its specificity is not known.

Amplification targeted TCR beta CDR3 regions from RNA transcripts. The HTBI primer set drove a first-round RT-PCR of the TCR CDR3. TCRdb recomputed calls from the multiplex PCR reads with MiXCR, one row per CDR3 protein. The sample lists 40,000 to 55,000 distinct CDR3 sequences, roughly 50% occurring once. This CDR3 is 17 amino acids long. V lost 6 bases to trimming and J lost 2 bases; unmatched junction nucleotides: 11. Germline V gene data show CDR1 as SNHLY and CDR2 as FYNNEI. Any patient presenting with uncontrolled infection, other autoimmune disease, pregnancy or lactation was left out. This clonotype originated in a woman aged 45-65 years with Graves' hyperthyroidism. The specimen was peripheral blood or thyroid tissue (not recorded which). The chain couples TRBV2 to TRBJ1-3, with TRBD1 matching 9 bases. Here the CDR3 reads CASSLTLGQGAGNTIYF. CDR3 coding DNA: TGTGCCAGCAGCCTAACTCTGGGACAGGGTGCTGGAAACACCATATATTTT.